This T cell receptor beta chain derives from a study of blood T cell repertoires in COVID-19. Assay: immunoSEQ multiplex PCR; the TCRdb copy retains only in-frame clones and omits some. The repertoire holds approximately 250,000 clones, with 75% to 95% as singletons. Within 2 weeks before study entry, exposed participants met a COVID-19 case. The germline gives CDR1 LNHDA, CDR2 SQIVND (reference sequence). Trimming cost V 4 bases and J 1 base, with 7 bases left between them. This CDR3 has 13 amino acids. The sample consisted of PBMCs or T cells enriched from blood (not recorded which). The V gene is TRBV19, the J gene TRBJ1-1; D is undetermined. This receptor was identified in a man in his forties who had been exposed to COVID-19. Here the CDR3 reads CASSNTRNTEAFF. CDR3 nucleotide sequence: TGTGCCAGTAGTAACACACGGAACACTGAAGCTTTCTTT.